Below, one T cell receptor beta chain is given with its context. Its cognate antigen has yet to be identified. No base quality information exists; no much larger clone differs at one position. A cohort of 25 to 30 patients with locally advanced or metastatic urothelial carcinoma, treated at Memorial Sloan Kettering on a trial protocol, was included. Peripheral blood mononuclear cells were collected from each patient pretreatment and during treatment, giving between 1 and 8 total time points per patient. The Qiagen DNeasy Blood extraction kit was used to purify genomic DNA from total PBMCs and from tumor samples. Collected pretreatment and during treatment, PBMCs were isolated and stored as previously described. Synthetic TCR analog templates were spiked into each PCR so that absolute template abundance could be estimated from read counts. The immunoSEQ assay was used to amplify TCRbeta CDR3 regions from genomic DNA with bias-controlled V and J gene primers. Sequencing of rearranged TCRbeta segments was performed at approximately 20X coverage. Under the source paper's analysis protocol: Sequencing errors were corrected by clustering and CDR3s were annotated against IMGT to assign V, D and J genes. Downstream analyses used only productive TCRbeta rearrangements and left out out-of-frame or stop-codon sequences. To compute clonality, Shannon entropy was normalized by the log of the number of unique productive sequences and then subtracted from one. Fisher's exact test with Benjamini-Hochberg correction, at a threshold of adjusted p below 0.01, was used to find clones that differed between time points or between blood and tumor. Drawn from immuneACCESS, this table holds only the in-frame rearrangements with V and J called that TCRdb kept. Clones are partly lost; checked studies trace under half to an unresolved V gene and leave the rest unexplained. That table furnishes V, J and clone size, whereas the DNA furnished D and trimming. This sample comprises some 80,000 clones, approximately 86% of them detected only once. Jointly, the top ten make up roughly 6.1% of the sample.

These data are taken from a study of PD-L1 blockade in urothelial cancer (dated by TCRdb to 2015 to 2018). With regard to the full study: All patients started therapy around 2014 and received atezolizumab 1,200 mg intravenously every 3 weeks. About 90% of the roughly 29 patients were males with bladder-origin urothelial cancer, and 18 of 29 reported a prior smoking history. An ECOG performance status of 0 or 1 was recorded for the patients, and 0 to 3 prior chemotherapy regimens had been received by the patients. Blood samples were analyzed at 3 weeks after treatment start (second dose) and at 6 weeks after treatment start. Blood samples gave a median of 141,255 T cells and tens of thousands of unique TCRs, with a median clonality of approximately 0.08. Somatic, immune and clinical correlates of response to PD-L1 blockade with atezolizumab in urothelial cancer were the focus of an exploratory multi-omic analysis. Pretreatment tumor samples, along with matched peripheral blood serially collected before and after atezolizumab treatment, were subjected to TCR sequencing. Durable clinical benefit meant progression-free survival longer than 6 months, and TCR features were also tested against progression-free and overall survival. In the same patients, whole exome sequencing and RNA sequencing of pretreatment tumors were performed in addition to TCR sequencing. Roughly nine patients achieved durable clinical benefit and approximately 19 did not. Under 30 patients had pretreatment blood TCR-seq, some 25 had at least one posttreatment blood collection, and some 25 had tumor TCR-seq.

The germline V gene (reference sequence) sets CDR1 to LNHNV and CDR2 to YYDKDF. The junction shows trimming of 1 base on V and 0 bases on J, plus 9 bases between the germline ends. Including cysteine and phenylalanine, the CDR3 has 15 amino acids. Just the 45-base CDR3 DNA is kept, in frame starting at base 1. Study-wide findings and limitations: Greater expansion of tumor-associated TCR clones in peripheral blood 3 weeks after the start of treatment was observed in patients with durable benefit (n of about 20, p = 0.022). Because of the small sample size (n ≈ 31) and the many exploratory analyses performed, the results are intended to be regarded as hypothesis-generating. A pretreatment peripheral blood TCR clonality below the median was linked to improved progression-free and overall survival.

The V and J segments used are TRBV15 and TRBJ2-5; the D segment could be TRBD2, given 5 matching bases. The sequencing used PBMCs, collected around atezolizumab (anti-PD-L1) treatment. The origin of this receptor is a woman aged 65 to 85 with urothelial cancer. The CDR3 region reads CATSRVEENQETQYF. In nucleotide form, the sequence is TGTGCCACCAGCAGAGTGGAGGAGAACCAAGAGACCCAGTACTTC. The full variable domain, with segments outside the CDR3 supplied by the reference TRBV15 and TRBJ2-5 proteins, appears as DAMVIQNPRYQVTQFGKPVTLSCSQTLNHNVMYWYQQKSSQAPKLLFHYYDKDFNNEADTPDNFQSRRPNTSFCFLDIRSPGLGDTAMYLCATSRVEENQETQYFGPGTRLLVL.